This is a list of T cell receptor beta chains from one sample in a study of blood T cell repertoires in COVID-19. Using immunoSEQ multiplex PCR, the repertoire was profiled, and TCRdb retains in-frame clones only, with some absent. The sample holds approximately 200,000 clones; roughly 77% are singletons and the top ten take roughly 5.7%. Sample: peripheral blood. The source is a woman aged 40 to 49 with COVID-19, enrolled during active disease. CDR3s include the opening cysteine and the closing phenylalanine or tryptophan. A D gene is named only where the DNA matches it firmly. Expanded clones are given a class, and other clones once, few, many or no size at all.

j_call v_call d_call clone_size cdr3_aa cdr3_nt
TRBJ1-2 TRBV19 NA NA CASKQGQVYTF TGTGCCAGTAAACAGGGACAAGTCTACACCTTC
TRBJ1-6 TRBV7-2 NA NA CASANPAGSSYNSPLHF TGTGCCAGCGCAAACCCGGCGGGAAGCTCCTATAATTCACCCCTCCACTTT
TRBJ1-6 TRBV7-9 NA NA CASSFTGVNSPLHF TGTGCCAGCAGCTTTACGGGGGTTAATTCACCCCTCCACTTT
TRBJ2-7 TRBV7-9 TRBD1 NA CASSHKRDRPYEQYF TGTGCCAGCAGCCACAAACGGGACAGACCCTACGAGCAGTACTTC
TRBJ1-2 TRBV5-1 NA NA CASSEGNYGYTF TGCGCCAGCAGTGAGGGAAACTATGGCTACACCTTC
TRBJ2-3 TRBV5-6 TRBD2 NA CASSSTSGGTDTQYF TGTGCCAGCAGTTCGACTAGCGGGGGTACAGATACGCAGTATTTT
TRBJ1-1 TRBV27 NA NA CASRPGGTNTEAFF TGTGCCAGCAGGCCGGGGGGGACGAACACTGAAGCTTTCTTT
TRBJ2-5 TRBV18 NA once CASSGLADQETQYF TGTGCCAGCTCAGGCCTAGCAGACCAAGAGACCCAGTACTTC
TRBJ2-7 TRBV6-5 TRBD2 NA CASERDGGSYEQYF TGTGCCAGCGAAAGGGACGGGGGGAGCTACGAGCAGTACTTC
TRBJ1-5 TRBV5-5 TRBD1 NA CASSLEDRGPFQPQHF TGTGCCAGCAGCTTGGAGGACAGGGGTCCCTTTCAGCCCCAGCATTTT
TRBJ1-6 TRBV5-4 NA NA CASSPDLIQGADSPLHF TGTGCCAGCAGCCCGGACCTCATACAGGGAGCTGATTCACCCCTCCACTTT
TRBJ1-3 TRBV28 TRBD1 NA CASSPGQWVSGNTIYF TGTGCCAGCAGCCCGGGACAGTGGGTCTCTGGAAACACCATATATTTT
TRBJ2-1 TRBV2 NA NA CASSGLTGEQFF TGTGCCAGCAGTGGGCTCACGGGGGAGCAGTTCTTC
TRBJ1-2 TRBV30 NA once CAWTRGADGYTF TGTGCCTGGACCAGGGGCGCCGATGGCTACACCTTC
TRBJ2-3 TRBV4-2 NA few CASSQNRDYGGDTQYF TGTGCCAGCAGCCAGAACCGGGACTATGGGGGCGATACGCAGTATTTT
TRBJ2-7 TRBV7-9 NA once CASSFGGASLYTYEQYF TGTGCCAGCAGCTTTGGAGGGGCTAGTCTCTATACCTACGAGCAGTACTTC
TRBJ2-2 TRBV11-3 NA NA CASSLSRNTGELFF TGTGCCAGCAGCTTATCGAGGAACACCGGGGAGCTGTTTTTT
TRBJ1-1 TRBV7-3 TRBD1 NA CASSPRQGRDTEAFF TGTGCCAGCAGCCCACGACAGGGAAGGGACACTGAAGCTTTCTTT
TRBJ2-3 TRBV29-1 NA NA CSVAQLSTDTQYF TGCAGCGTTGCACAGCTTAGCACAGATACGCAGTATTTT
TRBJ2-4 TRBV10-1 TRBD2 NA CASSDQRELSSVNIQYF TGCGCCAGCAGTGACCAGCGGGAGTTGAGCTCTGTAAACATTCAGTACTTC
TRBJ2-7 TRBV18 NA NA CASSPRAFQASYEQYF TGTGCCAGCTCACCACGCGCATTCCAGGCTTCCTACGAGCAGTACTTC
TRBJ2-1 TRBV5-1 NA NA CASSQNRGLGEQFF TGCGCCAGCAGCCAGAACAGGGGACTGGGTGAGCAGTTCTTC
TRBJ2-3 TRBV9 TRBD2 NA CASSAPGLAATDTQYF TGTGCCAGCAGCGCCCCGGGACTAGCGGCCACAGATACGCAGTATTTT
TRBJ2-5 TRBV11-2 TRBD1 NA CASSIDRARQETQYF TGTGCCAGCAGCATCGACAGGGCCCGCCAAGAGACCCAGTACTTC
TRBJ2-7 TRBV6-5 NA NA CASSRSEGAGYEQYF TGTGCCAGCAGTCGCTCGGAGGGGGCAGGCTACGAGCAGTACTTC
TRBJ1-2 TRBV30 NA NA CAWSVGQYLIGYTF TGTGCCTGGAGTGTAGGACAGTACCTTATTGGCTACACCTTC
TRBJ1-2 TRBV7-6 NA NA CASSPPGIFDGYTF TGTGCCAGCAGCCCCCCAGGGATCTTCGATGGCTACACCTTC
TRBJ2-3 TRBV5-1 NA once CASSLRGALTDTQYF TGCGCCAGCAGCTTGCGGGGGGCTCTCACAGATACGCAGTATTTT
TRBJ1-6 TRBV7-9 NA NA CASSAGTPNSPLHF TGTGCCAGCAGCGCCGGGACACCTAATTCACCCCTCCACTTT
TRBJ2-1 TRBV5-1 NA NA CASSQGPPREQFF TGCGCCAGCAGCCAGGGCCCCCCAAGGGAGCAGTTCTTC
TRBJ2-7 TRBV24-1 NA NA CATNLEQYF TGTGCCACCAACCTAGAACAGTACTTC
TRBJ2-2 TRBV6-1 NA NA CASSEVVRGGTGELFF TGTGCCAGCAGTGAAGTAGTCCGAGGTGGGACCGGGGAGCTGTTTTTT
TRBJ1-2 TRBV5-1 TRBD1 NA CASSEDRGRARGYTF TGCGCCAGCAGCGAAGACAGGGGGCGAGCTCGTGGCTACACCTTC
TRBJ2-3 TRBV7-6 TRBD2 NA CASSLEGLSGGRNTQYF TGTGCCAGCAGCTTAGAGGGCTTGAGCGGGGGACGGAATACGCAGTATTTT
TRBJ2-7 TRBV27 TRBD1 NA CASSPGTDLYEQYF TGTGCCAGCAGTCCCGGGACAGATCTCTACGAGCAGTACTTC
TRBJ2-6 TRBV10-3 NA NA CAISEVSDVLTF TGTGCCATCAGTGAGGTGAGCGACGTCCTGACTTTC
TRBJ2-7 TRBV7-9 TRBD1 NA CASSLGIGGWEQYF TGTGCCAGCAGCTTAGGCATAGGGGGCTGGGAGCAGTACTTC
TRBJ2-3 TRBV19 NA NA CASSIRTVDTQYF TGTGCCAGTAGTATCAGGACAGTAGATACGCAGTATTTT
TRBJ2-3 TRBV2 NA NA CASGLWLATNANTQYF TGTGCCAGCGGACTCTGGCTAGCGACAAATGCAAATACGCAGTATTTT
TRBJ1-3 TRBV6-1 NA NA CASSEQGYGNTIYF TGTGCCAGCAGTGAGCAGGGTTATGGAAACACCATATATTTT
TRBJ1-3 TRBV5-1 TRBD1 NA CASRDGTGKRNTIYF TGCGCCAGCAGGGACGGGACAGGGAAAAGAAACACCATATATTTT
TRBJ2-2 TRBV19 TRBD2 NA CASSPLAGGPGELFF TGTGCCAGTAGTCCGTTAGCGGGGGGGCCCGGGGAGCTGTTTTTT